The sequence of this T cell receptor beta chain was determined in a study of CD8 T cells in Susac syndrome. Random hexamers primed reverse transcription of about 0.45 to 1 ug RNA. TCRdb re-called the immunoSEQ multiplex PCR reads through MiXCR, storing one row per CDR3 protein. The data show a few hundred thousand distinct CDR3 sequences, about 93% seen once. CDR1 and CDR2 from the germline V gene are SGHDT and YYEEEE. This CDR3 comprises 17 residues. Trimming cost V 4 bases and J 0 bases, with 20 bases left between them. The receptor's source is a human donor with multiple sclerosis. This chain links TRBV5-6 with TRBJ2-7, with TRBD2 as a possible D gene (6 bases). Source material: CD8+ T cells from PBMCs. The chain's CDR3 is CASSLISRGTSSYEQYF. CDR3 nucleotide sequence: TGTGCCAGCAGCCTAATATCCCGGGGGACGAGCTCCTACGAGCAGTACTTC.